These 28 T cell receptor beta chains originate from one sample sequenced in a study of cytomegalovirus exposure and HLA in healthy donors. A multiplex PCR was run with 60 Vbeta primers and 13 Jbeta primers. Data came from immunoSEQ multiplex PCR; TCRdb stores just in-frame clones and leaves some out. The sample lists roughly 120,000 clones; roughly 82% were seen once. The sample consisted of PBMCs. The receptor set was obtained from a woman between 35 and 50 years old in good health and CMV-seropositive.

The chain uses TRBV27 and TRBJ2-5, with 7 bases aligning to TRBD1. Trimming took 5 bases from V and 7 from J; bases not matched to a gene: 13. Germline V CDR1 and CDR2: MNHEY, SMNVEV (reference sequence). The CDR3 is 15 amino acids. The chain's CDR3 is CASSPGTEGLRTQYF. CDR3 coding DNA: TGTGCCAGCAGTCCCGGGACAGAGGGGTTGCGGACCCAGTACTTC.

J is TRBJ2-5 and V is TRBV9, with TRBD2 matching over 8 bases. The CDR3 covers 15 residues. V shed 0 bases, J shed 4 bases, and the junction held 5 bases outside the gene matches. From germline, CDR1 is SGDLS and CDR2 YYNGEE. The CDR3 nucleotides are TGTGCCAGCAGCGTAGATCCAGCGGGGGTAGAGACCCAGTACTTC. This sequence encodes CASSVDPAGVETQYF.

The chain recombines TRBV10-3 with TRBJ2-1, with TRBD2 matching over 8 bases. The V gene's germline CDR1 is ENHRY and CDR2 SYGVKD. V lost 3 bases, J lost 3 bases, and 4 bases stayed unmatched. This CDR3 is 15 amino acids long. The CDR3 protein is CAISDLAGYYNEQFF. CDR3 coding DNA: TGTGCCATCAGTGATTTAGCGGGGTACTACAATGAGCAGTTCTTC.

The V call is TRBV11-2, the J call TRBJ2-1; TRBD1 matches 8 bases. This CDR3 is 13 amino acids long. V lost 5 bases to trimming and J lost 7 bases; unmatched junction nucleotides: 4. Germline loops: CDR1 SGHAT, CDR2 FQNNGV. The CDR3 DNA sequence: TGTGCCAGCAGCACCTACAGGGGGAATGAGCAGTTCTTC. Encoded protein: CASSTYRGNEQFF.

The chain employs TRBV7-9 and TRBJ2-3; a possible D gene is TRBD2 (6 bases). CDR1 and CDR2 from the germline V gene are SEHNR and FQNEAQ (reference sequence). With 2 bases removed from V and 2 bases from J, the gap between germline ends came to 14 bases. This CDR3 has 16 amino acids. The CDR3 here is CASSLWRAGPTDTQYF. CDR3 sequence (DNA): TGTGCCAGCAGCTTATGGAGGGCCGGTCCCACAGATACGCAGTATTTT.

The chain couples TRBV19 to TRBJ2-7, with D possibly being TRBD2 (5 bases). CDR3 length: 14 residues. Germline V CDR1 and CDR2: LNHDA, SQIVND (reference sequence). Deletions cut 3 bases from V and 0 bases from J, with 9 bases between. The CDR3 nucleotides read TGTGCCAGTAGTATGGAGGCAGTCTCCTACGAGCAGTACTTC. This gives the protein CASSMEAVSYEQYF.

In this sample, this clone turned up once. The V and J genes are TRBV2 and TRBJ2-6; the D is unclear. Trimming cost V 8 bases and J 4 bases, with 12 bases left between them. There are 14 residues in the CDR3. Germline-derived CDR1 and CDR2 are SNHLY and FYNNEI. This chain's CDR3 is CASSGLLGANVLTF. The CDR3 DNA sequence: TGTGCCAGCTCCGGGTTGTTGGGGGCCAACGTCCTGACTTTC.

The CDR3 nucleotides read TGCGCCAGCAGCCCCCGGGACACTGTCTACTCTGGGGCCAACGTCCTGACTTTC. It encodes CASSPRDTVYSGANVLTF. The gene calls are TRBV5-1 and TRBJ2-6; tentatively, D is TRBD1 (6 bases). CDR1 is SGHRS and CDR2 is YFSETQ in the germline V gene. This CDR3 has 18 amino acids. V was trimmed by 4 bases and J by 0 bases, leaving 17 bases between them. Looking up the rest from reference TRBV5-1 and TRBJ2-6 gives the full variable domain: KAGVTQTPRYLIKTRGQQVTLSCSPISGHRSVSWYQQTPGQGLQFLFEYFSETQRNKGNFPGRFSGRQFSNSRSEMNVSTLELGDSALYLCASSPRDTVYSGANVLTFGAGSRLTVL.

The gene calls are TRBV28 and TRBJ1-6, with TRBD1 identical over 8 bases. CDR3 length: 15 amino acids. The germline V gene has CDR1 MDHEN and CDR2 SYDVKM. J lost 6 bases, V lost 3 bases, and 4 bases had no gene match. CDR3 in amino acids: CASSFQGARNSPLHF. Here the CDR3 DNA reads TGTGCCAGCAGTTTCCAGGGGGCGCGTAATTCACCCCTCCACTTT.

The chain links TRBV6-1 to TRBJ2-5, with D possibly TRBD1 on 5 matching bases. The ends were cut back, 4 bases at V and 2 bases at J, with 11 bases in the middle. The germline V gene encodes CDR1 MNHNS and CDR2 SASEGT. The CDR3 is 14 residues long. CDR3 amino acids: CASSGTPPQETQYF. DNA of the CDR3: TGTGCCAGCAGTGGGACACCTCCTCAAGAGACCCAGTACTTC.

This clone has just a few counts. The chain's CDR3 is CASSRTSGSGTGELFF. The CDR3 DNA reads as TGTGCCAGCAGCCGGACTAGCGGGAGCGGCACCGGGGAGCTGTTTTTT. The chain employs TRBV21-1 and TRBJ2-2; the table's D gene call, TRBD2, was not cross checked with the DNA. TRBV21-1 is given as a pseudogene. This CDR3 spans 16 amino acids.

The chain joins TRBV30 to TRBJ1-4; no reliable D call. The V gene's germline CDR1 is GTSNPN and CDR2 SVGIG (reference sequence). CDR3 length: 13 residues. Trimming shortened V by 2 bases and J by 8 bases, and 12 bases separated the two germline ends. The CDR3 loop is CAWSRQRGEKLFF. The CDR3 DNA sequence: TGTGCCTGGAGTAGGCAGCGAGGCGAAAAACTGTTTTTT.

The chain recombines TRBV28 with TRBJ1-2; tentative D call: TRBD1 (5 bases). The CDR3 has 13 amino acids. Per germline, CDR1 MDHEN and CDR2 SYDVKM. V gave up 3 bases and J gave up 4 bases, with 9 bases separating them. The CDR3 here is CASSFRGTYGYTF. CDR3 DNA: TGTGCCAGCAGTTTTCGGGGGACCTATGGCTACACCTTC.

This chain uses TRBV5-6 with TRBJ1-4, with D possibly being TRBD1 (5 bases). There are 16 residues in the CDR3. Germline assignment: CDR1 SGHDT and CDR2 YYEEEE. The ends were cut back, 2 bases at V and 2 bases at J, with 13 bases in the middle. DNA for the CDR3: TGTGCCAGCAGCTTAGAAGGGGCTTGGACTAATGAAAAACTGTTTTTT. It codes for CASSLEGAWTNEKLFF.

V is TRBV29-1 and J is TRBJ2-7; 9 bases align to TRBD1. The CDR3 has 15 amino acids. The germline V gene encodes CDR1 SQVTM and CDR2 ANQGSEA. J gave up 3 bases and V 0 bases, and 6 bases lay outside the gene matches. DNA for the CDR3: TGCAGCGTTGAAGAAATCGGGACAGGGTTCTACGAGCAGTACTTC. Protein: CSVEEIGTGFYEQYF.

The rearrangement uses TRBV28 and TRBJ1-2, with 10 positions matching TRBD1. After removal of 3 bases from V and 3 bases from J, the junction contained 7 bases not matched to a gene. CDR1 MDHEN and CDR2 SYDVKM come from the germline V gene. This CDR3 spans 16 amino acids. The CDR3 DNA follows: TGTGCCAGCAGTTTGTCCGGGACAGGGGTATACTATGGCTACACCTTC. Protein: CASSLSGTGVYYGYTF.

The chain is built from TRBV7-8 and TRBJ1-1; D unclear. Deletions cut 8 bases from V and 0 bases from J, with 13 bases between. Per the germline V gene, CDR1 is SGHVS and CDR2 is FQNEAQ. The CDR3 totals 14 residues. CDR3 amino acids: CASQRAVMNTEAFF. As DNA, the CDR3 is TGTGCCAGCCAGAGGGCAGTCATGAACACTGAAGCTTTCTTT.

This clone was counted once. This chain links TRBV2 with TRBJ1-1; perhaps TRBD1 as D (5 bases). CDR3 length: 13 amino acids. Germline CDR1 is SNHLY and CDR2 is FYNNEI. Trimming shortened V by 3 bases and J by 3 bases, and 8 bases separated the two germline ends. CDR3 coding DNA: TGTGCCAGCAGTGAGCAGGGCCACACTGAAGCTTTCTTT. Residues: CASSEQGHTEAFF.

The chain combines TRBV18 with TRBJ1-5; D call uncertain. The length of the CDR3 is 13 residues. Deletions cut 3 bases from V and 3 bases from J, with 6 bases between. From germline, CDR1 is KGHSH and CDR2 LQKENI. The CDR3, as DNA: TGTGCCAGCTCACCGAGCTCCAATCAGCCCCAGCATTTT. Translation: CASSPSSNQPQHF.

This clone is a singleton in its sample. Other DNA sequences of this sample code for an identical CDR3. The chain recombines TRBV6-1 with TRBJ2-5; perhaps TRBD2 as D (6 bases). Germline CDR1 and CDR2: MNHNS and SASEGT. The CDR3 sequence is 15 residues long. V was trimmed by 7 bases and J by 2 bases, leaving 17 bases between them. The CDR3 nucleotides read TGTGCCAGCACCGGAGGGGCGCAGGTTCAAGAGACCCAGTACTTC. Its protein is CASTGGAQVQETQYF.

The genes are TRBV19 and TRBJ1-2, with D hard to call. Germline lookup yields CDR1 LNHDA and CDR2 SQIVND (reference sequence). The CDR3 is made up of 14 amino acids. The germline V and J ends were trimmed by 6 bases and 2 bases, with 13 bases remaining between them. The CDR3 spells CASRPAGRNYGYTF. CDR3 DNA: TGTGCCAGTAGACCCGCAGGCAGGAACTATGGCTACACCTTC.

This chain connects TRBV7-6 to TRBJ2-1, with 11 bases identical to TRBD2. The CDR3 has 15 residues. Trimming at V came to 5 bases and at J to 6 bases, leaving 6 bases not matched to a gene. Germline CDR1 reads SGHVS; CDR2 reads FNYEAQ. CDR3 sequence reads: CASSLTSGTSNEQFF. CDR3 in DNA: TGTGCCAGCAGCCTGACTAGCGGGACGTCCAATGAGCAGTTCTTC. Full variable domain (rest looked up from reference TRBV7-6 and TRBJ2-1): GAGVSQSPRYKVTKRGQDVALRCDPISGHVSLYWYRQALGQGPEFLTYFNYEAQQDKSGLPNDRFSAERPEGSISTLTIQRTEQRDSAMYRCASSLTSGTSNEQFFGPGTRLTVL.

The chain is built from TRBV19 and TRBJ2-1; TRBD2 aligns across 11 bases. V lost 7 bases and J lost 6; bases outside the gene matches: 11. Looked up from germline, CDR1 is LNHDA and CDR2 is SQIVND (reference sequence). This CDR3 has 16 amino acids. The CDR3 nucleotides read TGTGCCAGTAAAAGCATCCTAGCGGGAGGCAGCAATGAGCAGTTCTTC. Amino acid sequence: CASKSILAGGSNEQFF.

The chain has TRBV13 and TRBJ2-5; D unresolved. The germline V gene encodes CDR1 PRHDT and CDR2 FYEKMQ (reference sequence). Deletions cut 1 base from V and 3 bases from J, with 3 bases between. The CDR3 contains 12 residues. The CDR3 reads CASSLAEETQYF. In DNA, the CDR3 is TGTGCCAGCAGCTTAGCAGAAGAGACCCAGTACTTC.

The V and J genes are TRBV6-1 and TRBJ2-1; 9 positions match TRBD1. J was trimmed by 6 bases and V by 2 bases; bases with no gene match: 8. Germline CDR1 reads MNHNS; CDR2 reads SASEGT. The CDR3 consists of 16 residues. The CDR3, as DNA: TGTGCCAGCAGTGAATTTCGACAGGGGGTGAGCAATGAGCAGTTCTTC. Translation gives CASSEFRQGVSNEQFF.

The CDR3 loop is CAWSRSGRGEQFF. CDR3 in DNA: TGTGCCTGGAGCCGTAGCGGGAGGGGAGAGCAGTTCTTC. The chain links TRBV30 to TRBJ2-1; the match to TRBD2 covers 11 bases. Losses at the gene ends were 3 bases for V and 10 bases for J; bases not matched to a gene: 5. This CDR3 is 13 amino acids long. CDR1 and CDR2 (germline): GTSNPN, SVGIG (reference sequence).

V is TRBV30 and J is TRBJ1-3; D perhaps matches TRBD1 (5 bases). The germline V gene encodes CDR1 GTSNPN and CDR2 SVGIG (reference sequence). Trimming cost V 0 bases and J 4 bases, with 10 bases left between them. This CDR3 spans 14 amino acids. CDR3 in amino acids: CAWSVAGFGNTIYF. The DNA for the CDR3 is TGTGCCTGGAGTGTAGCAGGGTTCGGAAACACCATATATTTT.

The chain employs TRBV5-1 and TRBJ2-1; D is possibly TRBD2 (6 bases). The CDR3 is made up of 13 amino acids. V lost 0 bases and J lost 8, with 9 bases in between. The germline gives CDR1 SGHRS, CDR2 YFSETQ. CDR3 in amino acids: CASSLVGGHEQFF. The CDR3 bases are TGCGCCAGCAGCTTGGTGGGAGGACATGAGCAGTTCTTC.